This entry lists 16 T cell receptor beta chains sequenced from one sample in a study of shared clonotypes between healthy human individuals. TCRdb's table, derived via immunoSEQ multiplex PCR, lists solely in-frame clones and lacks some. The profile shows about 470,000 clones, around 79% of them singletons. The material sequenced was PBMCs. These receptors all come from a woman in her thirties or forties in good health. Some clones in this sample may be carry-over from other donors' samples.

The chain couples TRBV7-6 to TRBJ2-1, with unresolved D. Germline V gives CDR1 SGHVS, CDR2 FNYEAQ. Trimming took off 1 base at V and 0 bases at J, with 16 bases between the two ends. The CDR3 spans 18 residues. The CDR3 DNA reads TGTGCCAGCAGCTTAGGGGTAGCCAGCCCTACCTCCTACAATGAGCAGTTCTTC. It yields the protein CASSLGVASPTSYNEQFF.

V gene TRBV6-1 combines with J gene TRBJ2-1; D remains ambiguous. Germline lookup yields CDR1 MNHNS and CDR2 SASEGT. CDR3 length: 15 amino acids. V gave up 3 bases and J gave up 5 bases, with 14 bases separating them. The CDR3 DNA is TGTGCCAGCAGTGATGGAGTAGCCATCAACAATGAGCAGTTCTTC. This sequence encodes CASSDGVAINNEQFF.

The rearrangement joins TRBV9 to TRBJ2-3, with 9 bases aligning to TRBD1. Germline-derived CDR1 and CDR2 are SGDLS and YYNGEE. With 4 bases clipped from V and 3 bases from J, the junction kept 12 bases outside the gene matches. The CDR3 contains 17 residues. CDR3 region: CASSPMGQGFRTDTQYF. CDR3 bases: TGTGCCAGCAGCCCGATGGGACAGGGTTTTAGGACAGATACGCAGTATTTT.

CDR3 sequence (DNA): TGTGCCAGTAGGGACAGGGACCGTAACTATGGCTACACCTTC. It specifies CASRDRDRNYGYTF. The chain couples TRBV19 to TRBJ1-2; 8 bases map to TRBD1. Germline V gives CDR1 LNHDA, CDR2 SQIVND (reference sequence). V dropped 6 bases and J dropped 1; count of bases not matched to a gene: 4. The CDR3 covers 14 residues.

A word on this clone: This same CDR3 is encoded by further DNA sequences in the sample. CDR3 in amino acids: CASSNRGDEQFF. The CDR3 DNA follows: TGTGCCAGCTCGAACAGGGGTGATGAGCAGTTCTTC. The chain employs TRBV18 and TRBJ2-1; 7 bases map to TRBD1. Germline V gene lookup returns CDR1 KGHSH and CDR2 LQKENI. The length of the CDR3 is 12 residues. Trimming took 6 bases from V and 8 from J; bases not matched to a gene: 4. The full variable domain, completed using reference TRBV18 and TRBJ2-1, is NAGVMQNPRHLVRRRGQEARLRCSPMKGHSHVYWYRQLPEEGLKFMVYLQKENIIDESGMPKERFSAEFPKEGPSILRIQQVVRGDSAAYFCASSNRGDEQFFGPGTRLTVL.

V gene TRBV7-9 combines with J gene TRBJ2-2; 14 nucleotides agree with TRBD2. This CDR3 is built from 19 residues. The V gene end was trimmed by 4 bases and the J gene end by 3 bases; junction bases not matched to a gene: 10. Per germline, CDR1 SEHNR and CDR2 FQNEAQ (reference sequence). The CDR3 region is CASSSFGLAGGGDTGELFF. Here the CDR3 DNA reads TGTGCCAGCAGCTCGTTCGGACTAGCGGGAGGAGGTGACACCGGGGAGCTGTTTTTT.

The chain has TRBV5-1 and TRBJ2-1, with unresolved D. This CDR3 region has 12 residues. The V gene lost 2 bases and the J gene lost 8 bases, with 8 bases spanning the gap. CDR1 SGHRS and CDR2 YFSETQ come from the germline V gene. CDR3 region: CASSFSLHEQFF. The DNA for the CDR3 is TGCGCCAGCAGCTTTTCCCTCCATGAGCAGTTCTTC.

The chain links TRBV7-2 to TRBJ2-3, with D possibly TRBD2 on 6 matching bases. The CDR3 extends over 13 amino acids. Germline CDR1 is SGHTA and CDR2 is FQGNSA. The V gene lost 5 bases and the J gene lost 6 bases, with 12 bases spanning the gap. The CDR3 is CASSIRGGDTQYF. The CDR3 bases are TGTGCCAGCAGCATACGTGGGGGGGATACGCAGTATTTT.

Written as DNA, the CDR3 is TGTGCCAGTAGTGAGCCGGGGGGAGGGTCGAACACCGGGGAGCTGTTTTTT. Translation gives CASSEPGGGSNTGELFF. The V gene is TRBV19, the J gene TRBJ2-2; the match to TRBD2 covers 7 bases. V lost 5 bases, J lost 0 bases, and 9 bases stayed unmatched. The germline V gene has CDR1 LNHDA and CDR2 SQIVND (reference sequence). This CDR3 is 17 amino acids long.

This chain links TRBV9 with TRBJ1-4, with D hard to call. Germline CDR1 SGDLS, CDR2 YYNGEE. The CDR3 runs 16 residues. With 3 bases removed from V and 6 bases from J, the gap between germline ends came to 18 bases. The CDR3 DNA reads TGTGCCAGCAGCGCGTTGGACCGGAGGGTTGATGAAAAACTGTTTTTT. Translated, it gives CASSALDRRVDEKLFF. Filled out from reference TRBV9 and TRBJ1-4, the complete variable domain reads DSGVTQTPKHLITATGQRVTLRCSPRSGDLSVYWYQQSLDQGLQFLIQYYNGEERAKGNILERFSAQQFPDLHSELNLSSLELGDSALYFCASSALDRRVDEKLFFGSGTQLSVL.

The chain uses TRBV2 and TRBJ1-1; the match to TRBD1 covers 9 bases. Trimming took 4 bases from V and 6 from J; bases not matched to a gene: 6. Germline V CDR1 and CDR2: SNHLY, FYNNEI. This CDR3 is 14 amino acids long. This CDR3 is CASSASGTGPEAFF. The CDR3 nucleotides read TGTGCCAGCAGTGCCTCCGGGACAGGGCCTGAAGCTTTCTTT.

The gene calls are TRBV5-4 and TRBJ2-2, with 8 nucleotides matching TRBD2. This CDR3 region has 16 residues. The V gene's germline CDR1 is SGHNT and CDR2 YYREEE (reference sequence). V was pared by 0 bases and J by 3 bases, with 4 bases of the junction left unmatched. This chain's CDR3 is CASSLATGGDTGELFF. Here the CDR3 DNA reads TGTGCCAGCAGCTTGGCAACGGGAGGGGACACCGGGGAGCTGTTTTTT.

CDR3 sequence reads: CASSLGTSGSGDTQYF. The CDR3 nucleotides are TGCGCCAGCAGCTTGGGGACTAGCGGGAGTGGAGATACGCAGTATTTT. V gene TRBV5-1 combines with J gene TRBJ2-3; 13 nucleotides match TRBD2. V lost 0 bases and J lost 5; bases outside the gene matches: 3. CDR1 is SGHRS, CDR2 YFSETQ, per germline. This CDR3 comprises 16 residues.

CDR3 DNA: TGTGCCAGCTCCTGGAACAACCAAGAGACCCAGTACTTC. Translating it yields CASSWNNQETQYF. The chain recombines TRBV18 with TRBJ2-5; D unclear. V was pared by 6 bases and J by 0 bases, with 8 bases between. The CDR3 runs 13 residues. Germline V gene lookup returns CDR1 KGHSH and CDR2 LQKENI.

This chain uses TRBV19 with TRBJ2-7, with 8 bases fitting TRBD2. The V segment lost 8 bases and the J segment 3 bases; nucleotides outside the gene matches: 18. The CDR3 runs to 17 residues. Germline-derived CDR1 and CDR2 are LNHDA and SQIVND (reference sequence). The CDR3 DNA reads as TGTGCCAGTCGGGCCGCTGGCAAGCGGGAGTACGACTACGAGCAGTACTTC. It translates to CASRAAGKREYDYEQYF.

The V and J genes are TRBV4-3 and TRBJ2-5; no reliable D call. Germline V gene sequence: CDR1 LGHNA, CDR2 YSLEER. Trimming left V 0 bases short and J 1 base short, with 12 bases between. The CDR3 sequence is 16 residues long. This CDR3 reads CASSQDGRRAQETQYF. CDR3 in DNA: TGCGCCAGCAGCCAAGATGGTCGTAGGGCCCAAGAGACCCAGTACTTC.